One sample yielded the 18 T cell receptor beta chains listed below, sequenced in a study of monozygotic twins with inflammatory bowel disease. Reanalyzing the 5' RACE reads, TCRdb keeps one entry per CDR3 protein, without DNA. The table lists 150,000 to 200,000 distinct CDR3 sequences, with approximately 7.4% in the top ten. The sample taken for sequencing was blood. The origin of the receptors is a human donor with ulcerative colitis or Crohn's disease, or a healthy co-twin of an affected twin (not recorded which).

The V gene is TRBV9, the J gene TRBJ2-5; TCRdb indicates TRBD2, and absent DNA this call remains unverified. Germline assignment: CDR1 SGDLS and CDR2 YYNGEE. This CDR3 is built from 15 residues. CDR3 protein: CASSVKDFSQETQYF. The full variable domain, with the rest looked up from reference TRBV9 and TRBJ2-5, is DSGVTQTPKHLITATGQRVTLRCSPRSGDLSVYWYQQSLDQGLQFLIQYYNGEERAKGNILERFSAQQFPDLHSELNLSSLELGDSALYFCASSVKDFSQETQYFGPGTRLLVL.

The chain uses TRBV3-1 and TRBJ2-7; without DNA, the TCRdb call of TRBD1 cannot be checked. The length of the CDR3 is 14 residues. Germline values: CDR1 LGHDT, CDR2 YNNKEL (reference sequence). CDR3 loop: CASSAGMLSYEQYF.

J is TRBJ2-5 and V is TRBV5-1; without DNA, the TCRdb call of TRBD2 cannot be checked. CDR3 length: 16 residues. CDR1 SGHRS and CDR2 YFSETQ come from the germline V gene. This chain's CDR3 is CASSFLAGRREETQYF.

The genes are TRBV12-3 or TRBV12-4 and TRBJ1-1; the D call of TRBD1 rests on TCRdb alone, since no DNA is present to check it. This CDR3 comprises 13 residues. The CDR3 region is CASRGRPNTEAFF.

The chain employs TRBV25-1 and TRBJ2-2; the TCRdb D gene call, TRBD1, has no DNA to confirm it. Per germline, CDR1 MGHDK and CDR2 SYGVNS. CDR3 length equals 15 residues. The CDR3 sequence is CASSSTPEGRGELFF.

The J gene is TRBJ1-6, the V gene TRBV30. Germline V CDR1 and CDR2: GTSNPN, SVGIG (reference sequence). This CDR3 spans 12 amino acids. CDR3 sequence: CAWSVYNSPLHF.

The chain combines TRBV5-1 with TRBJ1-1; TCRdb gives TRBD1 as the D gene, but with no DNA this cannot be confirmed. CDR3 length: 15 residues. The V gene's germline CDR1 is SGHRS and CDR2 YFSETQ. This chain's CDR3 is CASSLGEAYRVEAFF.

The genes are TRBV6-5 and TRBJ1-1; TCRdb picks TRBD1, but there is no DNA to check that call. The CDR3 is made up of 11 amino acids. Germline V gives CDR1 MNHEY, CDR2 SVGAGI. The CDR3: CASSYRDRAFF.

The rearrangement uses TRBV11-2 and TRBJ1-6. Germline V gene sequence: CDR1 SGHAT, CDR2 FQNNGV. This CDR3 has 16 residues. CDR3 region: CASSFPRGSYNSPLHF.

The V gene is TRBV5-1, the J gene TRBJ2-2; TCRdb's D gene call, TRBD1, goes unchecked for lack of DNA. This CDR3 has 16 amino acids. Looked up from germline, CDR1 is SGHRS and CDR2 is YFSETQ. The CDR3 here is CASSDDRAQDTGELFF.

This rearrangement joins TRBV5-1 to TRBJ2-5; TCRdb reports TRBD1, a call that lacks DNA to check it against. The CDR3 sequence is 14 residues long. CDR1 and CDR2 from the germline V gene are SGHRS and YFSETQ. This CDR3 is CASRPDRGRETQYF.

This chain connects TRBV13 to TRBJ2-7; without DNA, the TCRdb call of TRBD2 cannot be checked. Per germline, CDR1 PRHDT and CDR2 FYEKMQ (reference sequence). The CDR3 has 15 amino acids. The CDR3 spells CASSLYREGLGEQYF.

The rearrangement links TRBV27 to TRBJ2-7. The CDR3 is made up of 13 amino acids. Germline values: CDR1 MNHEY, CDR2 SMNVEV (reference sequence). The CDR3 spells CGSSGDTYYEQYF.

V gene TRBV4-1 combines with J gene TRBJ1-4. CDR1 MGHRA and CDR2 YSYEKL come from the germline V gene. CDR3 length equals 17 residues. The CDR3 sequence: CASSQQDRGRLNEKLFF.

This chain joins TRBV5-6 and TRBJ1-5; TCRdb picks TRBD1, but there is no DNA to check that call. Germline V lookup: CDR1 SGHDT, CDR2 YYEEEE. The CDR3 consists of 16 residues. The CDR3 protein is CASSSAGGFLNQPQHF.

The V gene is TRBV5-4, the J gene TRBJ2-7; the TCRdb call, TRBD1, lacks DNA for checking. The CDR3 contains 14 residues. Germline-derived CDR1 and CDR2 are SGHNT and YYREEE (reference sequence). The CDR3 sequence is CASSTGDRSYEQYF.

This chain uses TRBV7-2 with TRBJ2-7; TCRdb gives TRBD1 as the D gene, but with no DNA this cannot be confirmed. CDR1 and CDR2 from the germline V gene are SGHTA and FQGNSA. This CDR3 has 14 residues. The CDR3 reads CASSFGGPNYEQYF.

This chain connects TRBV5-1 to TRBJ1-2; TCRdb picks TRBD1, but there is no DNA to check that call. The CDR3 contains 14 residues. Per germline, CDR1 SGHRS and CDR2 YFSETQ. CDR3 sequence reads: CASMSGTGTGGYTF.